These 14 T cell receptor beta chains were all obtained from the same sample, sequenced in a study of blood T cell repertoires in COVID-19. Assay: immunoSEQ multiplex PCR; the TCRdb copy retains only in-frame clones and omits some. The data contain 6,000 or so clones, around nine tenths of them singletons. The sample was peripheral blood. Receptors originate from a human donor in a cohort sampled during active COVID-19.

The rearrangement uses TRBV6-1 and TRBJ2-5, with 12 bases lining up with TRBD2. The germline gives CDR1 MNHNS, CDR2 SASEGT. Germline trimming cut 2 bases from V and 1 base from J; bases unmatched to any gene: 2. The CDR3 runs 16 residues. The CDR3 region is CASSELAGGPQETQYF. The DNA for the CDR3 is TGTGCCAGCAGTGAACTAGCGGGAGGGCCCCAAGAGACCCAGTACTTC.

The rearrangement links TRBV7-9 to TRBJ1-1, with D unclear. V gave up 8 bases and J gave up 0 bases, with 13 bases separating them. There are 14 residues in the CDR3. Looked up from germline, CDR1 is SEHNR and CDR2 is FQNEAQ (reference sequence). CDR3 protein: CASARSTMNTEAFF. Here the CDR3 DNA reads TGTGCCAGCGCCAGGAGTACTATGAACACTGAAGCTTTCTTT. Combining the CDR3 with reference TRBV7-9 and TRBJ1-1 gives the whole variable domain DTGVSQNPRHKITKRGQNVTFRCDPISEHNRLYWYRQTLGQGPEFLTYFQNEAQLEKSRLLSDRFSAERPKGSFSTLEIQRTEQGDSAMYLCASARSTMNTEAFFGQGTRLTVV.

The chain links TRBV7-9 to TRBJ2-3; 7 nucleotides align to TRBD2. Germline-derived CDR1 and CDR2 are SEHNR and FQNEAQ (reference sequence). With 5 bases clipped from V and 2 bases from J, the junction kept 13 bases outside the gene matches. CDR3 length: 17 residues. CDR3 protein: CASSPPWAGVSTDTQYF. The CDR3 DNA reads TGTGCCAGCAGCCCACCCTGGGCGGGAGTATCCACAGATACGCAGTATTTT.

The chain links TRBV6-5 to TRBJ2-7; 7 bases are shared with TRBD1. The V segment lost 6 bases and the J segment 3 bases; nucleotides outside the gene matches: 8. Germline V CDR1 and CDR2: MNHEY, SVGAGI. This CDR3 is 14 amino acids long. CDR3 nucleotides: TGTGCCAGCAGAGCAGACAGGGCCATCTACGAGCAGTACTTC. Its translation is CASRADRAIYEQYF.

The chain joins TRBV6-5 to TRBJ2-5; D perhaps matches TRBD2 (5 bases). CDR1 and CDR2 (germline): MNHEY, SVGAGI. V was shortened by 4 bases and J by 5 bases, with 17 bases between the two germline ends. The CDR3 loop spans 15 amino acids. The CDR3 loop reads CASSSGRDFVETQYF. Written as DNA, the CDR3 is TGTGCCAGCAGTTCTGGACGGGATTTTGTTGAGACCCAGTACTTC.

The chain links TRBV28 to TRBJ2-7, with TRBD1 identical over 9 bases. The CDR3 consists of 15 residues. Germline loops: CDR1 MDHEN, CDR2 SYDVKM. J was trimmed by 6 bases and V by 6 bases; bases with no gene match: 12. The chain's CDR3 is CASRKTGTGIREQYF. CDR3 sequence (DNA): TGTGCCAGCAGAAAAACCGGGACAGGGATCCGCGAGCAGTACTTC.

The chain uses TRBV24-1 and TRBJ2-1; the D gene is possibly TRBD2 (6 bases). Per germline, CDR1 KGHDR and CDR2 SFDVKD. V was trimmed by 9 bases and J by 8 bases, leaving 16 bases between them. CDR3 size: 13 residues. The CDR3 region is CATGDSVVHEQFF. The DNA of the CDR3 is TGTGCCACCGGGGACTCTGTAGTGCATGAGCAGTTCTTC.

The rearrangement uses TRBV5-5 and TRBJ2-7; 8 positions match TRBD2. The CDR3 is 16 amino acids. J was trimmed by 7 bases and V by 4 bases; bases with no gene match: 16. CDR1 is SGHKS and CDR2 is YYEKEE in the germline V gene (reference sequence). The CDR3 DNA follows: TGTGCCAGCAGCGTCCTCGGGGGGGACGGGTCGGGTGAGCAGTACTTC. It translates to CASSVLGGDGSGEQYF. Together with reference TRBV5-5 and TRBJ2-7, the CDR3 gives the full variable domain: DAGVTQSPTHLIKTRGQQVTLRCSPISGHKSVSWYQQVLGQGPQFIFQYYEKEERGRGNFPDRFSARQFPNYSSELNVNALLLGDSALYLCASSVLGGDGSGEQYFGPGTRLTVT.

The rearrangement joins TRBV27 to TRBJ2-1; D may be TRBD2 (7 bases). Deletions cut 2 bases from V and 7 bases from J, with 15 bases between. This CDR3 has 15 amino acids. Looked up from germline, CDR1 is MNHEY and CDR2 is SMNVEV (reference sequence). CDR3 protein: CASSLGAGARNEQFF. The CDR3 DNA is TGTGCCAGCAGTTTAGGGGCGGGGGCGAGGAATGAGCAGTTCTTC.

This clone was seen once. The chain links TRBV12-3 or TRBV12-4 to TRBJ1-5, with TRBD1 as a possible D gene (5 bases). This CDR3 region has 13 residues. V lost 4 bases to trimming and J lost 7 bases, with 11 bases between them. The CDR3 protein is CASSYSGAQPQHF. The CDR3 DNA follows: TGTGCCAGCAGTTACAGTGGGGCGCAGCCCCAGCATTTT.

This chain joins TRBV9 and TRBJ1-5; no clear D gene. V was trimmed by 4 bases and J by 4 bases, leaving 9 bases between them. Per the germline V gene, CDR1 is SGDLS and CDR2 is YYNGEE. The length of the CDR3 is 13 residues. CDR3 region: CASSPTWNQPQHF. In nucleotides, the CDR3 is TGTGCCAGCAGCCCAACTTGGAATCAGCCCCAGCATTTT.

The rearrangement joins TRBV28 to TRBJ2-5; 10 nucleotides agree with TRBD2. The CDR3 runs to 17 residues. V dropped 3 bases and J dropped 0; count of bases not matched to a gene: 7. CDR1 MDHEN and CDR2 SYDVKM come from the germline V gene. The CDR3 is CASSFKTSGKYQETQYF. The CDR3 DNA reads TGTGCCAGCAGTTTCAAAACTAGCGGGAAGTACCAAGAGACCCAGTACTTC.

The chain combines TRBV6-6 with TRBJ1-1; D is possibly TRBD1 (6 bases). The germline gives CDR1 MNHNY, CDR2 SVGAGI (reference sequence). This CDR3 region has 13 residues. Trimming removed 2 bases from V and 4 bases from J, with 8 bases in between. Here the CDR3 reads CASSYRDTTEAFF. The CDR3 DNA reads TGTGCCAGCAGTTACCGGGACACCACTGAAGCTTTCTTT.

The rearrangement uses TRBV11-3 and TRBJ2-4; 8 positions match TRBD2. The CDR3 consists of 15 residues. Germline V lookup: CDR1 SGHNT, CDR2 YENEEA. V shed 11 bases, J shed 4 bases, and the junction held 13 bases outside the gene matches. The CDR3 sequence: CAPLIREGTKNIQYF. CDR3 coding DNA: TGTGCCCCCCTCATTCGGGAGGGAACTAAAAACATTCAGTACTTC.